These 22 T cell receptor beta chains originate from one sample sequenced in a study of blood T cell repertoires in COVID-19. Here immunoSEQ multiplex PCR was the method, and the copy in TCRdb shows in-frame clones only, minus some. The table shows 95,000 to 150,000 clones, with roughly 88% occurring only once. Sequencing was done on a sample of peripheral blood. All receptors come from a woman aged 45-59 years with active or convalescent COVID-19.

The V and J genes are TRBV27 and TRBJ2-7; D possibly corresponds to TRBD2 (6 bases). The CDR3 runs to 15 residues. V lost 6 bases and J lost 1, with 16 bases in between. The germline V gene has CDR1 MNHEY and CDR2 SMNVEV (reference sequence). For the CDR3, the DNA is TGTGCCAGCAGCACCCCAGGTGGGGGGTCCTACGAGCAGTACTTC. Its protein product is CASSTPGGGSYEQYF.

The CDR3 is CALGGVSPLHF. Written as DNA, the CDR3 is TGTGCCTTAGGGGGAGTATCACCCCTCCACTTT. The V call is TRBV30, the J call TRBJ1-6; TRBD1 is a possible D gene (6 bases). The CDR3 contains 11 residues. The V gene lost 7 bases and the J gene lost 10 bases, with 11 bases spanning the gap. Germline V gene lookup returns CDR1 GTSNPN and CDR2 SVGIG (reference sequence). The whole variable domain, filled in from reference TRBV30 and TRBJ1-6, reads SQTIHQWPATLVQPVGSPLSLECTVEGTSNPNLYWYRQAAGRGLQLLFYSVGIGQISSEVPQNLSASRPQDRQFILSSKKLLLSDSGFYLCALGGVSPLHFGNGTRLTVT.

The chain is built from TRBV28 and TRBJ1-1, with D possibly matching TRBD1 (5 bases). Deletions cut 4 bases from V and 4 bases from J, with 22 bases between. The CDR3 contains 17 residues. From germline, CDR1 is MDHEN and CDR2 SYDVKM. DNA of the CDR3: TGTGCCAGCAGTTCCATGCCGGGACTCCGGGGAGCCACTGAAGCTTTCTTT. It specifies CASSSMPGLRGATEAFF.

The chain uses TRBV19 and TRBJ1-2; the match to TRBD1 covers 12 bases. The germline gives CDR1 LNHDA, CDR2 SQIVND (reference sequence). Trimming took 8 bases from V and 2 from J; bases not matched to a gene: 9. There are 16 residues in the CDR3. The CDR3 DNA sequence: TGTGCCAGTTGGGACAGGGGGCGACGTGAGAACTATGGCTACACCTTC. Its translation: CASWDRGRRENYGYTF.

CDR3 sequence (DNA): TGTGCCAGCTCACCCGGGACAGGCAGCTCCTATAATTCACCCCTCCACTTT. It yields the protein CASSPGTGSSYNSPLHF. V usage is TRBV18 and J usage is TRBJ1-6; TRBD1 matches 8 bases. The trim removed 3 bases at V and 0 bases at J, leaving 4 bases unmatched. The CDR3 spans 17 residues. Germline assignment: CDR1 KGHSH and CDR2 LQKENI.

A single count supports this clone. V usage is TRBV23-1 and J usage is TRBJ2-7; 8 bases are a match to TRBD1. Being an ORF, TRBV23-1 has a function that is uncertain. The CDR3 sequence is 16 residues long. V lost 0 bases, J lost 2 bases, and 6 bases stayed unmatched. The CDR3 DNA follows: TGCGCCAGCAGTCAATCGTTCGGACAGGGAGCCTACGAGCAGTACTTC. It yields the protein CASSQSFGQGAYEQYF.

The chain has TRBV7-6 and TRBJ2-2; 9 bases are a match to TRBD2. This CDR3 has 16 amino acids. Trimming took 4 bases from V and 5 from J; bases not matched to a gene: 8. Germline assignment: CDR1 SGHVS and CDR2 FNYEAQ. CDR3 amino acids: CASSSRAGGSTGELFF. The CDR3 nucleotides are TGTGCCAGCAGCTCCAGAGCGGGAGGCAGTACCGGGGAGCTGTTTTTT.

V and J are TRBV23-1 and TRBJ2-7, with D perhaps TRBD2 (6 bases). TRBV23-1 counts as an open reading frame of uncertain function. The CDR3 is 16 amino acids. V was cut by 2 bases and J by 7 bases, with 21 bases left in between. The CDR3 DNA reads as TGCGCCAGCAGTCAAAAAAGAGCGGGCCTCCTTAGGGAGCAGTACTTC. Its protein is CASSQKRAGLLREQYF.

The V call is TRBV25-1, the J call TRBJ2-3; D is ambiguous. V was clipped by 2 bases and J by 2 bases, with 5 bases between them. Germline loops: CDR1 MGHDK, CDR2 SYGVNS. The CDR3 covers 13 residues. The CDR3 sequence is CASSEEYTDTQYF. The CDR3 DNA sequence: TGTGCCAGCAGTGAAGAGTACACAGATACGCAGTATTTT.

The chain employs TRBV7-3 and TRBJ2-4, with D maybe TRBD1 (5 bases). The germline CDR1 and CDR2 sequences are SGHTA and FQGTGA. V lost 10 bases to trimming and J lost 9 bases, with 22 bases between them. This CDR3 comprises 14 residues. The CDR3 region is CAIRPLRGMSIQYF. The CDR3 coding sequence is TGTGCCATTCGGCCCCTAAGGGGAATGAGCATTCAGTACTTC.

The V call is TRBV30, the J call TRBJ1-1; D perhaps matches TRBD1 (5 bases). Looked up from germline, CDR1 is GTSNPN and CDR2 is SVGIG (reference sequence). Trimming shortened V by 5 bases and J by 6 bases, and 7 bases separated the two germline ends. The CDR3 runs to 10 residues. The CDR3 DNA is TGTGCCTGGCACAGGTCTGAAGCTTTCTTT. Encoded protein: CAWHRSEAFF.

The gene calls are TRBV7-8 and TRBJ2-1, with no clear D. This CDR3 contains 12 residues. CDR1 and CDR2 from the germline V gene are SGHVS and FQNEAQ. Trimming removed 5 bases at V and 12 bases at J, with 14 bases between. The CDR3 loop is CASSPDSLWQFF. Written as DNA, the CDR3 is TGTGCCAGCAGCCCAGACTCCCTTTGGCAGTTCTTC.

The chain links TRBV6-2 or TRBV6-3 to TRBJ1-1; weak D call: TRBD1 (6 bases). Trimming stripped 2 bases from V and 1 base from J, with 11 bases between. The CDR3 consists of 15 residues. Per the germline V gene, CDR1 is MNHEY and CDR2 is SVGEGT. The CDR3 DNA is TGTGCCAGCAGTTACCGGGACATTTCGAACACTGAAGCTTTCTTT. Residues: CASSYRDISNTEAFF.

DNA for the CDR3: TGTGCCATCAGTGAGTCAATCGCGGGAGCCACAGATACGCAGTATTTT. Amino acid sequence: CAISESIAGATDTQYF. The rearrangement joins TRBV10-3 to TRBJ2-3, with TRBD2 matching over 7 bases. The V segment lost 0 bases and the J segment 2 bases; nucleotides outside the gene matches: 5. There are 16 residues in the CDR3. CDR1 is ENHRY and CDR2 is SYGVKD in the germline V gene.

This chain joins TRBV5-1 and TRBJ2-1; D unclear. Germline loops: CDR1 SGHRS, CDR2 YFSETQ. V was cut by 2 bases and J by 5 bases, with 2 bases left in between. The CDR3 is 11 residues long. The CDR3 nucleotides read TGCGCCAGCAGCTTTAACAATGAGCAGTTCTTC. The encoded protein is CASSFNNEQFF. Based on the CDR3 plus reference TRBV5-1 and TRBJ2-1, the full variable domain is KAGVTQTPRYLIKTRGQQVTLSCSPISGHRSVSWYQQTPGQGLQFLFEYFSETQRNKGNFPGRFSGRQFSNSRSEMNVSTLELGDSALYLCASSFNNEQFFGPGTRLTVL.

The rearrangement links TRBV7-3 to TRBJ2-1; the match to TRBD2 covers 9 bases. The J segment lost 15 bases and the V segment lost 0 bases, leaving 9 bases of the junction unmatched. Per germline, CDR1 SGHTA and CDR2 FQGTGA. The CDR3 runs 14 residues. CDR3 loop: CASSLTGTSYLRFF. Here the CDR3 DNA reads TGTGCCAGCAGCTTAACAGGGACTAGCTATTTACGGTTCTTC.

The gene calls are TRBV5-4 and TRBJ2-3, with 8 bases aligning to TRBD1. Germline V gene sequence: CDR1 SGHNT, CDR2 YYREEE (reference sequence). V shed 0 bases, J shed 8 bases, and the junction held 5 bases outside the gene matches. The CDR3 loop spans 14 amino acids. The CDR3 loop is CASSLDQGAGTQYF. The CDR3 DNA reads TGTGCCAGCAGCTTGGATCAGGGGGCGGGTACGCAGTATTTT.

The gene calls are TRBV2 and TRBJ2-7; the match to TRBD1 covers 9 bases. CDR1 is SNHLY and CDR2 is FYNNEI in the germline V gene. The CDR3 extends over 13 amino acids. The trim removed 9 bases at V and 3 bases at J, leaving 6 bases unmatched. DNA of the CDR3: TGTGCCAGTGGGACAGGGTTGGGCTACGAGCAGTACTTC. This gives the protein CASGTGLGYEQYF.

This chain links TRBV5-1 with TRBJ2-1, with D possibly being TRBD2 (6 bases). The CDR3 loop spans 15 amino acids. Trimming left V 1 base short and J 6 bases short, with 14 bases between. Per germline, CDR1 SGHRS and CDR2 YFSETQ. CDR3 coding DNA: TGCGCCAGCAGCTTGTCTGGGGCGGGACTCAATGAGCAGTTCTTC. Protein product: CASSLSGAGLNEQFF.

V usage is TRBV6-5 and J usage is TRBJ2-7; D is possibly TRBD2 (5 bases). The CDR3 sequence is 15 residues long. Germline V lookup: CDR1 MNHEY, CDR2 SVGAGI. V gave up 4 bases and J gave up 1 base, with 14 bases separating them. This CDR3 reads CASSSPGSDSYEQYF. CDR3 bases: TGTGCCAGCAGTTCCCCGGGGAGTGATTCCTACGAGCAGTACTTC.

The rearrangement joins TRBV29-1 to TRBJ2-3; TRBD2 agrees at 12 bases. J lost 3 bases, V lost 1 base, and 5 bases had no gene match. The CDR3 contains 16 residues. CDR1 SQVTM and CDR2 ANQGSEA come from the germline V gene. For the CDR3, the DNA is TGCAGCGTTGAAGGGACTAGCGGGAAGGGGACAGATACGCAGTATTTT. Its translation is CSVEGTSGKGTDTQYF.

This chain joins TRBV18 and TRBJ2-7, with D maybe TRBD2 (5 bases). V lost 4 bases to trimming and J lost 4 bases, with 14 bases between them. Germline assignment: CDR1 KGHSH and CDR2 LQKENI. The CDR3 spans 14 residues. CDR3 coding DNA: TGTGCCAGCTCACATGGAGGAGCCGATTACGAGCAGTACTTC. Its translation: CASSHGGADYEQYF. Complete variable domain (other parts from reference TRBV18 and TRBJ2-7): NAGVMQNPRHLVRRRGQEARLRCSPMKGHSHVYWYRQLPEEGLKFMVYLQKENIIDESGMPKERFSAEFPKEGPSILRIQQVVRGDSAAYFCASSHGGADYEQYFGPGTRLTVT.